The T cell receptor beta chain described here comes from a study of cytomegalovirus exposure and HLA in healthy donors. Broader study findings: In a later analysis, common viral pathogens appeared linked to several of the most significant clusters. CMV serostatus alone was available as immune exposure information. The productive fraction for most TCR beta V segments was about 87% or about 30% in an earlier analysis.

Germline V CDR1 and CDR2: GTSNPN, SVGIG (reference sequence). V lost 3 bases and J lost 6; bases outside the gene matches: 5. The length of the CDR3 is 13 residues. Note on this clone: Its antigen is currently unknown.

It was with 60 Vbeta and 13 Jbeta primers that the PCR ran. Source study methods: Later, tens of millions of unique TCR beta chains were counted in an analysis, and about 12 million of them were shared. Sequencing was performed with immunoSEQ multiplex PCR; in TCRdb, only in-frame clones are kept and a portion is missing. V and J calls and clone size are copied from that table; D and trimming were computed from the DNA. Of roughly 150,000 clones listed, approximately 80% are singletons. The origin of this receptor is a woman aged 40 to 49 in good health and CMV-seropositive. The genes are TRBV30 and TRBJ2-7; 10 nucleotides align to TRBD2. The sequencing input was PBMCs. The CDR3 spells CAWSSSGRREQYF. As DNA, the CDR3 is TGTGCCTGGAGCTCTAGCGGGAGACGCGAGCAGTACTTC.